These T cell receptor beta chains were read from a single sample in a study of T-cell reconstitution after alpha-beta-depleted transplantation in children. TCRdb redid the calling of the PCR reads with MiXCR, one entry per CDR3 protein. The sample has hundreds of thousands of distinct CDR3 sequences; approximately 20% are singletons. The sample was PBMCs from the stem cell graft donor, taken from the stem cell graft. The receptors shown here come from a human donor who donated a stem cell graft to a child with acute lymphoblastic leukemia. The CDR3 runs from the conserved cysteine through the conserved F or W. Fields, in order: J gene, D gene, clone size, V gene, CDR3 length, CDR3 protein, CDR3 DNA. D genes are given only for firm matches. Size values are once, few and many counts, or a class for expanded clones, and some rows have none.

j_gene: TRBJ1-2
d_gene: NA
abundance: many
v_gene: TRBV20-1
len: 13
CDR3aa: CSARGGSNYGYTF
CDR3nt: TGCAGTGCTCGGGGCGGGAGCAACTATGGCTACACCTTC

j_gene: TRBJ2-1
d_gene: NA
abundance: NA
v_gene: TRBV7-8
len: 17
CDR3aa: CASSIPVAEPSYNEQFF
CDR3nt: TGTGCCAGCAGCATCCCGGTAGCGGAGCCAAGCTACAATGAGCAGTTCTTC

j_gene: TRBJ2-3
d_gene: NA
abundance: few
v_gene: TRBV7-8
len: 14
CDR3aa: CASSLERGTDTQYF
CDR3nt: TGTGCCAGCAGCTTAGAAAGGGGCACAGATACGCAGTATTTT

j_gene: TRBJ1-2
d_gene: TRBD1
abundance: NA
v_gene: TRBV19
len: 16
CDR3aa: CASSEPGTGILYGYTF
CDR3nt: TGTGCCAGTAGTGAACCCGGGACAGGGATACTCTATGGCTACACCTTC

j_gene: TRBJ2-7
d_gene: TRBD1
abundance: NA
v_gene: TRBV30
len: 13
CDR3aa: CAWSVVRGNEQYF
CDR3nt: TGTGCCTGGAGTGTAGTCAGGGGGAACGAGCAGTACTTC

j_gene: TRBJ2-3
d_gene: TRBD1
abundance: few
v_gene: TRBV7-3
len: 14
CDR3aa: CASSSGQHTDTQYF
CDR3nt: TGTGCCAGCAGCTCGGGACAGCACACAGATACGCAGTATTTT

j_gene: TRBJ2-7
d_gene: NA
abundance: few
v_gene: TRBV20-1
len: 13
CDR3aa: CSARVLPREEQYF
CDR3nt: TGCAGTGCTAGAGTCCTTCCCCGCGAGGAGCAGTACTTC

j_gene: TRBJ2-5
d_gene: TRBD1
abundance: NA
v_gene: TRBV3-1
len: 16
CDR3aa: CASSHRGQGAVETQYF
CDR3nt: TGTGCCAGCAGCCATCGAGGACAGGGGGCTGTCGAGACCCAGTACTTC

j_gene: TRBJ2-3
d_gene: NA
abundance: few
v_gene: TRBV20-1
len: 15
CDR3aa: CSAFHRASSTDTQYF
CDR3nt: TGCAGTGCTTTCCACCGGGCTTCTAGCACAGATACGCAGTATTTT

j_gene: TRBJ2-2
d_gene: NA
abundance: NA
v_gene: TRBV12-3/TRBV12-4
len: 13
CDR3aa: CAIPDSNTGELFF
CDR3nt: TGTGCCATCCCGGACTCGAACACCGGGGAGCTGTTTTTT

j_gene: TRBJ1-3
d_gene: NA
abundance: few
v_gene: TRBV13
len: 13
CDR3aa: CASLAWPGNTIYF
CDR3nt: TGTGCCAGTTTAGCGTGGCCCGGAAACACCATATATTTT

j_gene: TRBJ1-4
d_gene: TRBD1
abundance: few
v_gene: TRBV5-1
len: 15
CDR3aa: CASSLTGGTNEKLFF
CDR3nt: TGCGCCAGCAGCTTAACAGGGGGAACTAATGAAAAACTGTTTTTT

j_gene: TRBJ1-2
d_gene: NA
abundance: NA
v_gene: TRBV12-3/TRBV12-4
len: 15
CDR3aa: CASSLPGLTNYGYTF
CDR3nt: TGTGCCAGCAGTTTACCAGGGTTAACGAACTATGGCTACACCTTC

j_gene: TRBJ1-2
d_gene: NA
abundance: few
v_gene: TRBV5-1
len: 14
CDR3aa: CASSLGGASRGYTF
CDR3nt: TGCGCCAGCAGCTTGGGGGGTGCTTCTCGTGGCTACACCTTC

j_gene: TRBJ1-4
d_gene: TRBD1
abundance: few
v_gene: TRBV6-1
len: 14
CDR3aa: CASSEGQGVEKLFF
CDR3nt: TGTGCCAGCAGTGAAGGACAGGGGGTTGAAAAACTGTTTTTT

j_gene: TRBJ2-7
d_gene: NA
abundance: NA
v_gene: TRBV27
len: 16
CDR3aa: CASSFGGGGGAYEQYF
CDR3nt: TGTGCCAGCAGTTTTGGCGGAGGGGGGGGTGCGTACGAGCAGTACTTC

j_gene: TRBJ2-3
d_gene: TRBD1
abundance: few
v_gene: TRBV6-1
len: 15
CDR3aa: CASSPAGQGARRRYF
CDR3nt: TGTGCCAGCAGCCCCGCCGGACAGGGGGCGAGAAGGCGGTATTTT

j_gene: TRBJ1-2
d_gene: NA
abundance: NA
v_gene: TRBV7-2
len: 15
CDR3aa: CASSTDPGRSYGYTF
CDR3nt: TGTGCCAGCAGCACGGACCCCGGGCGATCCTATGGCTACACCTTC

j_gene: TRBJ2-7
d_gene: TRBD2
abundance: NA
v_gene: TRBV19
len: 15
CDR3aa: CASSSASGADYEQYF
CDR3nt: TGTGCCAGTAGTAGCGCTAGCGGAGCTGACTACGAGCAGTACTTC

j_gene: TRBJ2-5
d_gene: NA
abundance: NA
v_gene: TRBV10-3
len: 15
CDR3aa: CAISGGREKRETQYF
CDR3nt: TGTGCCATCAGTGGGGGCCGGGAAAAGCGAGAGACCCAGTACTTC

j_gene: TRBJ2-3
d_gene: NA
abundance: few
v_gene: TRBV5-1
len: 15
CDR3aa: CASSFFGSSTDTQYF
CDR3nt: TGCGCCAGCAGCTTCTTCGGGAGTAGCACAGATACGCAGTATTTT

j_gene: TRBJ2-7
d_gene: NA
abundance: NA
v_gene: TRBV20-1
len: 13
CDR3aa: CSAIGDNSYEQYF
CDR3nt: TGCAGTGCTATAGGGGACAACTCCTACGAGCAGTACTTC

j_gene: TRBJ1-4
d_gene: NA
abundance: NA
v_gene: TRBV5-1
len: 16
CDR3aa: CASSDRVLPTNEKLFF
CDR3nt: TGCGCCAGCAGCGACCGGGTCCTTCCAACTAATGAAAAACTGTTTTTT

j_gene: TRBJ1-2
d_gene: TRBD1
abundance: few
v_gene: TRBV7-9
len: 14
CDR3aa: CASSALQGAQGYTF
CDR3nt: TGTGCCAGCAGCGCACTGCAGGGGGCTCAGGGCTACACCTTC

j_gene: TRBJ2-1
d_gene: NA
abundance: NA
v_gene: TRBV7-8
len: 16
CDR3aa: CASSSLGRTSYNEQFF
CDR3nt: TGTGCCAGCAGTTCTCTCGGGAGAACGTCCTACAATGAGCAGTTCTTC

j_gene: TRBJ1-2
d_gene: NA
abundance: NA
v_gene: TRBV5-6
len: 14
CDR3aa: CASSLGQVHYGYTF
CDR3nt: TGTGCCAGCAGCTTGGGACAGGTCCACTATGGCTACACCTTC

j_gene: TRBJ2-3
d_gene: NA
abundance: few
v_gene: TRBV7-9
len: 13
CDR3aa: CASRPFGTDTQYF
CDR3nt: TGTGCCAGCCGCCCGTTTGGCACAGATACGCAGTATTTT

j_gene: TRBJ1-1
d_gene: NA
abundance: many
v_gene: TRBV4-2
len: 13
CDR3aa: CASSQGPNTEAFF
CDR3nt: TGTGCCAGCAGCCAGGGGCCGAACACTGAAGCTTTCTTT

j_gene: TRBJ2-2
d_gene: NA
abundance: few
v_gene: TRBV15
len: 15
CDR3aa: CATSPGPPNTGELFF
CDR3nt: TGTGCCACTTCACCGGGACCCCCGAACACCGGGGAGCTGTTTTTT

j_gene: TRBJ2-7
d_gene: TRBD2
abundance: NA
v_gene: TRBV20-1
len: 14
CDR3aa: CSARALAGAYEQYF
CDR3nt: TGCAGTGCTAGAGCCCTAGCGGGAGCCTACGAGCAGTACTTC

j_gene: TRBJ1-2
d_gene: NA
abundance: few
v_gene: TRBV12-3/TRBV12-4
len: 14
CDR3aa: CASSHATASGRYTF
CDR3nt: TGTGCCAGCAGCCACGCAACCGCCAGTGGCCGCTACACCTTC

j_gene: TRBJ2-2
d_gene: NA
abundance: NA
v_gene: TRBV18
len: 15
CDR3aa: CASSATTRGTGELFF
CDR3nt: TGTGCCAGCTCAGCGACAACCCGGGGAACCGGGGAGCTGTTTTTT

j_gene: TRBJ2-5
d_gene: TRBD2
abundance: few
v_gene: TRBV7-9
len: 16
CDR3aa: CASSLRGLAIGETQYF
CDR3nt: TGTGCCAGCAGCTTACGGGGACTAGCGATCGGGGAGACCCAGTACTTC

j_gene: TRBJ2-5
d_gene: NA
abundance: few
v_gene: TRBV5-1
len: 14
CDR3aa: CASSQSHIEETQYF
CDR3nt: TGCGCCAGCAGCCAAAGTCACATTGAAGAGACCCAGTACTTC

j_gene: TRBJ2-1
d_gene: NA
abundance: NA
v_gene: TRBV12-3/TRBV12-4
len: 16
CDR3aa: CASSPFQGGSYNEQFF
CDR3nt: TGTGCCAGCAGTCCTTTCCAAGGGGGCTCCTACAATGAGCAGTTCTTC

j_gene: TRBJ2-7
d_gene: TRBD1
abundance: many
v_gene: TRBV5-1
len: 13
CDR3aa: CASSSQGAYEQYF
CDR3nt: TGCGCCAGCAGCTCACAGGGGGCCTATGAGCAGTACTTC

j_gene: TRBJ1-1
d_gene: NA
abundance: many
v_gene: TRBV29-1
len: 14
CDR3aa: CSVLKPGLNTEAFF
CDR3nt: TGCAGCGTTTTAAAACCCGGCCTGAACACTGAAGCTTTCTTT

j_gene: TRBJ1-1
d_gene: NA
abundance: few
v_gene: TRBV9
len: 13
CDR3aa: CASSWAPSTEAFF
CDR3nt: TGTGCCAGTTCATGGGCGCCCTCCACTGAAGCTTTCTTT

j_gene: TRBJ2-7
d_gene: NA
abundance: few
v_gene: TRBV20-1
len: 13
CDR3aa: CSAFRTEGYEQYF
CDR3nt: TGCAGTGCTTTCCGGACCGAGGGCTACGAGCAGTACTTC

j_gene: TRBJ1-1
d_gene: TRBD1
abundance: NA
v_gene: TRBV29-1
len: 16
CDR3aa: CSVERGQGARWTEAFF
CDR3nt: TGCAGCGTTGAGAGGGGACAGGGGGCTCGGTGGACTGAAGCTTTCTTT

j_gene: TRBJ1-5
d_gene: NA
abundance: NA
v_gene: TRBV7-8
len: 14
CDR3aa: CASSSGWPNQPQHF
CDR3nt: TGTGCCAGCAGCTCAGGCTGGCCAAATCAGCCCCAGCATTTT

j_gene: TRBJ2-3
d_gene: NA
abundance: many
v_gene: TRBV15
len: 14
CDR3aa: CATSRGTDSDTQYF
CDR3nt: TGTGCCACCAGCAGAGGGACTGACTCAGATACGCAGTATTTT

j_gene: TRBJ1-1
d_gene: NA
abundance: NA
v_gene: TRBV5-1
len: 13
CDR3aa: CASSLDGRTEAFF
CDR3nt: TGCGCCAGCAGCTTGGACGGGAGGACTGAAGCTTTCTTT

j_gene: TRBJ2-1
d_gene: TRBD2
abundance: few
v_gene: TRBV20-1
len: 17
CDR3aa: CSAPTSGRASSYNEQFF
CDR3nt: TGCAGTGCTCCGACTAGCGGGAGGGCCAGCTCCTACAATGAGCAGTTCTTC

j_gene: TRBJ1-2
d_gene: NA
abundance: NA
v_gene: TRBV7-6
len: 14
CDR3aa: CASSPGWGSYGYTF
CDR3nt: TGTGCCAGCAGCCCCGGCTGGGGGAGCTATGGCTACACCTTC

j_gene: TRBJ2-7
d_gene: NA
abundance: few
v_gene: TRBV5-1
len: 14
CDR3aa: CASSLEFGRGEQYF
CDR3nt: TGCGCCAGCAGCTTGGAATTCGGGCGGGGCGAGCAGTACTTC

j_gene: TRBJ1-1
d_gene: NA
abundance: few
v_gene: TRBV29-1
len: 14
CDR3aa: CSVEDNSLYTEAFF
CDR3nt: TGCAGCGTTGAAGATAACAGCCTTTACACTGAAGCTTTCTTT

j_gene: TRBJ2-2
d_gene: NA
abundance: few
v_gene: TRBV5-1
len: 14
CDR3aa: CASSLEQGPGELFF
CDR3nt: TGCGCCAGCAGCTTGGAACAGGGCCCCGGGGAGCTGTTTTTT

j_gene: TRBJ2-7
d_gene: TRBD1
abundance: once
v_gene: TRBV20-1
len: 13
CDR3aa: CSAQRQGAYEQYF
CDR3nt: TGCAGTGCCCAGCGACAGGGGGCCTACGAGCAGTACTTC

j_gene: TRBJ2-7
d_gene: TRBD2
abundance: NA
v_gene: TRBV5-1
len: 19
CDR3aa: CASSPLGAGGKSSSYEQYF
CDR3nt: TGCGCCAGCAGCCCTTTGGGAGCGGGAGGGAAGAGCAGCTCCTACGAGCAGTACTTC

j_gene: TRBJ1-2
d_gene: NA
abundance: NA
v_gene: TRBV7-8
len: 13
CDR3aa: CASSSMGRDGYTF
CDR3nt: TGTGCCAGCAGCTCAATGGGACGGGATGGCTACACCTTC

j_gene: TRBJ2-7
d_gene: NA
abundance: few
v_gene: TRBV5-5
len: 17
CDR3aa: CASSPKAPGQINYEQYF
CDR3nt: TGTGCCAGCAGCCCCAAAGCGCCCGGACAGATAAACTACGAGCAGTACTTC

j_gene: TRBJ2-2
d_gene: NA
abundance: NA
v_gene: TRBV5-1
len: 13
CDR3aa: CASSTGLTGELFF
CDR3nt: TGCGCCAGCAGCACCGGACTCACCGGGGAGCTGTTTTTT

j_gene: TRBJ1-4
d_gene: TRBD1
abundance: NA
v_gene: TRBV7-8
len: 13
CDR3aa: CASSSGQGEKLFF
CDR3nt: TGTGCCAGCAGCTCAGGACAGGGTGAAAAACTGTTTTTT

j_gene: TRBJ1-4
d_gene: NA
abundance: few
v_gene: TRBV19
len: 14
CDR3aa: CASSIRQGNEKLFF
CDR3nt: TGTGCCAGTAGTATCCGGCAGGGTAATGAAAAACTGTTTTTT

j_gene: TRBJ1-5
d_gene: NA
abundance: NA
v_gene: TRBV12-3/TRBV12-4
len: 13
CDR3aa: CASQGEGNQPQHF
CDR3nt: TGTGCCAGTCAAGGGGAAGGCAATCAGCCCCAGCATTTT

j_gene: TRBJ2-7
d_gene: NA
abundance: NA
v_gene: TRBV29-1
len: 15
CDR3aa: CSVEGTAPGSYEQYF
CDR3nt: TGCAGCGTTGAGGGCACGGCCCCGGGATCCTACGAGCAGTACTTC

j_gene: TRBJ1-5
d_gene: NA
abundance: NA
v_gene: TRBV12-3/TRBV12-4
len: 13
CDR3aa: CASSWGGLQPQHF
CDR3nt: TGTGCCAGCAGTTGGGGGGGGTTACAGCCCCAGCATTTT

j_gene: TRBJ2-3
d_gene: NA
abundance: few
v_gene: TRBV7-8
len: 16
CDR3aa: CASSQVPGVRADTQYF
CDR3nt: TGTGCCAGCAGCCAAGTTCCAGGGGTGAGGGCAGATACGCAGTATTTT